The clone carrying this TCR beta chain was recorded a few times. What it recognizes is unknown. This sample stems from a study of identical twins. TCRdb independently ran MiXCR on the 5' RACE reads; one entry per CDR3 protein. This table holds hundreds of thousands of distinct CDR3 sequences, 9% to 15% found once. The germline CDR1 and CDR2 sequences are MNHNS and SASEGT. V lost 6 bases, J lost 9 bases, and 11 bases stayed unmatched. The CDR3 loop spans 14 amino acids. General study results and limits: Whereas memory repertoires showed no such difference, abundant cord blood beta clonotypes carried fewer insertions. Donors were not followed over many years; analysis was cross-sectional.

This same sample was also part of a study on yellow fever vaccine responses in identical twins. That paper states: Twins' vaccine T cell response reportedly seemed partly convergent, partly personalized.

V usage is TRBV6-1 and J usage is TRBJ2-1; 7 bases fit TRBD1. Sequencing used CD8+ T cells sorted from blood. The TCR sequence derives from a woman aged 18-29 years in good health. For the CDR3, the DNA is TGTGCCAGCAGCTGGACAGGCCAGGCCCCTGAGCAGTTCTTC. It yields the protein CASSWTGQAPEQFF.